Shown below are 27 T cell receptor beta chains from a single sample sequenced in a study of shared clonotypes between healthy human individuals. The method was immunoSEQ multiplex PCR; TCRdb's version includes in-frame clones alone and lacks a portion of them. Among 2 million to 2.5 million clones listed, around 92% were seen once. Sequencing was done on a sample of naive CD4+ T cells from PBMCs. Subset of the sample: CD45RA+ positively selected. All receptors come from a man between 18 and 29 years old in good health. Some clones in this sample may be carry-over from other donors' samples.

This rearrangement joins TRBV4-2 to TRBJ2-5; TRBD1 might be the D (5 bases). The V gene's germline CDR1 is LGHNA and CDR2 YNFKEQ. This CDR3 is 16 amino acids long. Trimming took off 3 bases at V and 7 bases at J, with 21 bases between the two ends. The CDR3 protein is CASSHKKSRGSVTQYF. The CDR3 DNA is TGTGCCAGCAGCCATAAAAAGTCTAGGGGAAGTGTGACCCAGTACTTC.

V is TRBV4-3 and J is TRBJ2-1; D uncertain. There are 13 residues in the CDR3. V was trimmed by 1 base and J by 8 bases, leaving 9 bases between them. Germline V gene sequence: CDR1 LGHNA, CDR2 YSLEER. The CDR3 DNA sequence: TGCGCCAGCAGCCAAGCTCCCGGCGATGAGCAGTTCTTC. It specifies CASSQAPGDEQFF.

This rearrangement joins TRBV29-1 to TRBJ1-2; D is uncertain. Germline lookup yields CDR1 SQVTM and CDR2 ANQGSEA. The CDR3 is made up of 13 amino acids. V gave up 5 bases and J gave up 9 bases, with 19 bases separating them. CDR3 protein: CSVRGSGMISYTF. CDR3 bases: TGCAGCGTTCGAGGATCGGGGATGATAAGCTACACCTTC.

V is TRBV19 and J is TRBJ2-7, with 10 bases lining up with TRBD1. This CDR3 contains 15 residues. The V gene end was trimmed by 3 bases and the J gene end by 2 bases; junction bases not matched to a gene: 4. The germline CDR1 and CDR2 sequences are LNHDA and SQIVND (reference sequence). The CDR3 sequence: CASSIETGGPYEQYF. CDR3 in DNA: TGTGCCAGTAGTATTGAGACAGGGGGCCCCTACGAGCAGTACTTC.

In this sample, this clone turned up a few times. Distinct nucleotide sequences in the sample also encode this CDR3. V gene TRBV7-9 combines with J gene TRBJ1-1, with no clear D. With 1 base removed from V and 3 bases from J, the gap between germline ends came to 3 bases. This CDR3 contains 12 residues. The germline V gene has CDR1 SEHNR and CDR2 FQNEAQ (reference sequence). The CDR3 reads CASSLVDTEAFF. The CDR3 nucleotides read TGTGCCAGCAGCTTAGTCGACACTGAAGCTTTCTTT.

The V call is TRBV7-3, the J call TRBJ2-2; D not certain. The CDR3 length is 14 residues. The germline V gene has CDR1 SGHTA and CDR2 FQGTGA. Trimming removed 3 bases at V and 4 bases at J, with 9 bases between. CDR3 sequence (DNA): TGTGCCAGCAGCTTTGCGCGGAGCACCGGGGAGCTGTTTTTT. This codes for CASSFARSTGELFF.

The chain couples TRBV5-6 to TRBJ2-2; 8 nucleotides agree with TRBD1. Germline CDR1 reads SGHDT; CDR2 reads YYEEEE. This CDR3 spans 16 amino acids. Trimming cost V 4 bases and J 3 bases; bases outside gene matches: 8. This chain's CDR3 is CASSIDRGRDTGELFF. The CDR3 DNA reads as TGTGCCAGCAGCATCGACAGGGGCCGGGACACCGGGGAGCTGTTTTTT.

CDR3 sequence (DNA): TGTGCCAGCAGTTACTCGATCGGGCAAAATGAGCAGTTCTTC. Translating gives CASSYSIGQNEQFF. The chain has TRBV6-5 and TRBJ2-1, with D hard to call. Trimming left V 0 bases short and J 7 bases short, with 10 bases between. CDR1 MNHEY and CDR2 SVGAGI come from the germline V gene. This CDR3 is built from 14 residues.

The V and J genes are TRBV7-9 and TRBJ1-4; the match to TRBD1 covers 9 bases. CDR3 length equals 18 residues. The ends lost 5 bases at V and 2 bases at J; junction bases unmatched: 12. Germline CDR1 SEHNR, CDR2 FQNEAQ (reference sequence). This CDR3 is CASSARPGTGTTNEKLFF. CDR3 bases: TGTGCCAGCAGCGCTCGTCCCGGGACAGGGACTACTAATGAAAAACTGTTTTTT. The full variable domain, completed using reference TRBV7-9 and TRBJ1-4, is DTGVSQNPRHKITKRGQNVTFRCDPISEHNRLYWYRQTLGQGPEFLTYFQNEAQLEKSRLLSDRFSAERPKGSFSTLEIQRTEQGDSAMYLCASSARPGTGTTNEKLFFGSGTQLSVL.

In DNA form, the CDR3 reads TGTGCCACCAGCAGGAACCTAGGACTAGCGGGAGTATTCAATGAGCAGTTCTTC. Its translation: CATSRNLGLAGVFNEQFF. The chain carries TRBV15 and TRBJ2-1; the match to TRBD2 covers 13 bases. The V gene end was trimmed by 3 bases and the J gene end by 6 bases; junction bases not matched to a gene: 11. CDR3 length: 18 residues. CDR1 LNHNV and CDR2 YYDKDF come from the germline V gene (reference sequence).

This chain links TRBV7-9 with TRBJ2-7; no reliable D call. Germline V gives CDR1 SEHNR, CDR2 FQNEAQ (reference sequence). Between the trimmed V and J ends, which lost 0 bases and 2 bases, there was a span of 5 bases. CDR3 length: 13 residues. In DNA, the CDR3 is TGTGCCAGCAGCTTAGCGGTAACCTACGAGCAGTACTTC. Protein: CASSLAVTYEQYF.

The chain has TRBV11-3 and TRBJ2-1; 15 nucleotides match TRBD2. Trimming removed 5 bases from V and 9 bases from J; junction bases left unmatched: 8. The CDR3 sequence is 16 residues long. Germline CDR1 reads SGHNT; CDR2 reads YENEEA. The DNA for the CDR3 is TGTGCCAGCAGCCCGGGACTAGCGGGAGGTTCGGGTGAGCAGTTCTTC. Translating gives CASSPGLAGGSGEQFF.

The CDR3 DNA reads TGCGCCAGCAGCTTGGCCCTACCCGACCCTAGCTACACCTTC. Translated, it gives CASSLALPDPSYTF. This sequence joins TRBV5-1 and TRBJ1-2; no clear D gene. The CDR3 consists of 14 residues. Germline CDR1 and CDR2: SGHRS and YFSETQ. V lost 0 bases and J lost 9, with 15 bases in between.

The CDR3 protein is CASSFPLNEKLFF. The CDR3 region has the DNA TGTGCCAGCAGTTTTCCACTTAATGAAAAACTGTTTTTT. The chain combines TRBV28 with TRBJ1-4; no reliable D call. Trimming removed 3 bases from V and 4 bases from J, with 6 bases in between. This CDR3 is 13 amino acids long. Germline lookup yields CDR1 MDHEN and CDR2 SYDVKM.

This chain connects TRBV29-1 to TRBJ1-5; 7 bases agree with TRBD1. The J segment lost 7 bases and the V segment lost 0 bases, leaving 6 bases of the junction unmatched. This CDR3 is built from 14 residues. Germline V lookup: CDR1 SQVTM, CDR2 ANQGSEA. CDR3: CSVEDRGGGQPQHF. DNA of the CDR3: TGCAGCGTTGAAGATCGAGGGGGCGGCCAGCCCCAGCATTTT.

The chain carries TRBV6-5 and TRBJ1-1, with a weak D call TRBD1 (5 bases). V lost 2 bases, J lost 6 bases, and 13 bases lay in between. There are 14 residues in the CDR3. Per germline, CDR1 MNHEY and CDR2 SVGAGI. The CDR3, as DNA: TGTGCCAGCAGTTACATGGGGGAGTTGGCTGAAGCTTTCTTT. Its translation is CASSYMGELAEAFF.

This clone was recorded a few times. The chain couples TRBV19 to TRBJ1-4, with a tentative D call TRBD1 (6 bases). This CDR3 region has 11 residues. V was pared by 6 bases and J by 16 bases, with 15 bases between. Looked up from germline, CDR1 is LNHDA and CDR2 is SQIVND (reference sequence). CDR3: CASSSYRERFF. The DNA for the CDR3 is TGTGCCAGTAGCTCGTACAGGGAAAGGTTTTTT.

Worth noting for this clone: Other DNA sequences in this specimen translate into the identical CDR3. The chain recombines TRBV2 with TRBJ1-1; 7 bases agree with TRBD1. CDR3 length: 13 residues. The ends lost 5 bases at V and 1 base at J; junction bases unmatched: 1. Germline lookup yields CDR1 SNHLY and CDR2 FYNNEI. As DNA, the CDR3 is TGTGCCAGCAGTAGGGACAGGAACACTGAAGCTTTCTTT. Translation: CASSRDRNTEAFF.

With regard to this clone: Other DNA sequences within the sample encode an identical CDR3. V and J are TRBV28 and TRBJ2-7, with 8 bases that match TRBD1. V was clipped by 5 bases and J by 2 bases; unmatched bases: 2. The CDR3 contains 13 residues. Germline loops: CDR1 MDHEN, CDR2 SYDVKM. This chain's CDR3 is CASSRQGPYEQYF. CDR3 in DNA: TGTGCCAGCAGTAGACAGGGGCCCTACGAGCAGTACTTC.

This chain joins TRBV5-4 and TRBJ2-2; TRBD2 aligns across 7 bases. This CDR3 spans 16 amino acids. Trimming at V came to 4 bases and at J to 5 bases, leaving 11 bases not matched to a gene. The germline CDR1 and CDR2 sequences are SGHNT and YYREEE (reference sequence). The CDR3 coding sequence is TGTGCCAGCAGCATAGGGAGGGGTGGTTGGACCGGGGAGCTGTTTTTT. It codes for CASSIGRGGWTGELFF.

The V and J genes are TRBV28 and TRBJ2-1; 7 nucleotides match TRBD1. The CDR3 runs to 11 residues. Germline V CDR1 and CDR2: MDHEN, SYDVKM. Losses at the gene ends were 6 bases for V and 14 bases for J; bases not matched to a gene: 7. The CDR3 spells CASRNDRAEFF. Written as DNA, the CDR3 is TGTGCCAGCAGAAACGACAGGGCGGAGTTCTTC.

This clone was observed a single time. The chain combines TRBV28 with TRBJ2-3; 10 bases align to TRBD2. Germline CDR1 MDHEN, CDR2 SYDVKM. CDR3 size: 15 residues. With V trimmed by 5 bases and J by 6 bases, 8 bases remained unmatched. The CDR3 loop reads CASSMTSGPWDTQYF. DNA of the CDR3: TGTGCCAGCAGTATGACTAGCGGGCCCTGGGATACGCAGTATTTT.

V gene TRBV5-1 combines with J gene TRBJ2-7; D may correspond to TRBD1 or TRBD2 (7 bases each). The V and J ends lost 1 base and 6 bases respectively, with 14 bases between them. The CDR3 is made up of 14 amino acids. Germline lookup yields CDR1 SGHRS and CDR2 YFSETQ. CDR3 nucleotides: TGCGCCAGCAGCTTGAGACAGGGAGGGTTCGAGCAGTACTTC. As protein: CASSLRQGGFEQYF.

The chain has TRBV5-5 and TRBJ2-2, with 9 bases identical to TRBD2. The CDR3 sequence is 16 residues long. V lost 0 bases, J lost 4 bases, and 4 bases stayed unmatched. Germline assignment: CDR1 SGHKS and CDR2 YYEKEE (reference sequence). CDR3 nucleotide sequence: TGTGCCAGCAGCTTGGGTGCGGGAGGGTTCACCGGGGAGCTGTTTTTT. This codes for CASSLGAGGFTGELFF.

The CDR3 nucleotides read TGTGCCAGCAGCGTAGCGGGAAGGGACGAGCAGTACTTC. It is translated as CASSVAGRDEQYF. The J gene is TRBJ2-7, the V gene TRBV2; 8 nucleotides line up with TRBD2. Trimming at V came to 6 bases and at J to 5 bases, leaving 6 bases not matched to a gene. The germline V gene encodes CDR1 SNHLY and CDR2 FYNNEI. The CDR3 extends over 13 amino acids.

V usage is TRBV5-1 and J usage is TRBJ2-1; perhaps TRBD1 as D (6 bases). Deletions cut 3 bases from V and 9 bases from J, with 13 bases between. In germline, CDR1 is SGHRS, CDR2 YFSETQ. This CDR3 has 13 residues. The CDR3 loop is CASSWTVQGEQFF. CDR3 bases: TGCGCCAGCAGCTGGACAGTCCAAGGTGAGCAGTTCTTC.

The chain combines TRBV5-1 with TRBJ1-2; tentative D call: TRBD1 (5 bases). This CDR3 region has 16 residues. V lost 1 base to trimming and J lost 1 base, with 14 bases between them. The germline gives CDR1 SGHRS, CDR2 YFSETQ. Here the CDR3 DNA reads TGCGCCAGCAGCTTGCCGGAGTCGGGGGATAACTATGGCTACACCTTC. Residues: CASSLPESGDNYGYTF.